The entry below gives a single T cell receptor (beta chain) sequence along with its context. Per the study methods: Reference gene primers were amplified, and this amplification served to estimate nucleated cell counts. TCRdb keeps only in-frame clones here, not all; method: immunoSEQ multiplex PCR. The V and J calls and the clone size are those of that table, but D and trimming were determined from the DNA. There are 100,000 to 150,000 clones in the sample; approximately 80% occur only once, and 20% to 30% lies in the top ten. This record belongs to a study of blood T cell repertoires in COVID-19. The germline gives CDR1 LNHNV, CDR2 YYDKDF (reference sequence). After removal of 3 bases from V and 7 bases from J, the junction contained 7 bases not matched to a gene. The CDR3 is made up of 15 amino acids.

The sequence was obtained from a human donor in a cohort sampled during active COVID-19. The chain has TRBV15 and TRBJ2-4, with 9 nucleotides matching TRBD1. Sequences were obtained from peripheral blood. The CDR3 is CATSRGTGPRNIQYF. CDR3 sequence (DNA): TGTGCCACCAGCAGGGGGACAGGGCCGAGGAACATTCAGTACTTC.